Presented here are 13 T cell receptor beta chains from one specimen sequenced in a study of T cell responses to AZD1222 COVID-19 vaccine. Clones were read by immunoSEQ multiplex PCR, and TCRdb kept only the in-frame ones, dropping some. This sample has more than 150,000 clones, with approximately 91% found just once. This sample comprised peripheral blood, obtained on day 0 of AZD1222 vaccination. These receptors were collected from an adult in good health.

This rearrangement joins TRBV15 to TRBJ2-1; 7 bases match TRBD2. The CDR3 runs to 15 residues. V trimming: 3 bases; J trimming: 1 base; junction bases outside the gene matches: 3. Germline V lookup: CDR1 LNHNV, CDR2 YYDKDF (reference sequence). The CDR3: CATSSGLDSYNEQFF. The CDR3, as DNA: TGTGCCACCAGCAGCGGACTAGATTCCTACAATGAGCAGTTCTTC.

A remark on this clone: Other DNA sequences from this sample encode an identical CDR3 as well. V is TRBV7-3 and J is TRBJ1-3, with D perhaps matching TRBD1 (6 bases). Germline lookup yields CDR1 SGHTA and CDR2 FQGTGA. This CDR3 comprises 14 residues. Trimming took 5 bases from V and 0 from J, leaving 8 bases between them. DNA of the CDR3: TGTGCCAGCAGCCCGGACAGCTCTGGAAACACCATATATTTT. Protein product: CASSPDSSGNTIYF.

The chain joins TRBV5-1 to TRBJ2-7; TRBD2 agrees at 8 bases. This CDR3 has 16 amino acids. Unmatched junction bases numbered 12, after V lost 3 bases and J lost 4 bases. Germline loops: CDR1 SGHRS, CDR2 YFSETQ. The CDR3: CASSSKLSRGRYEQYF. CDR3 nucleotide sequence: TGCGCCAGCAGCTCGAAGCTCTCGCGCGGGAGGTACGAGCAGTACTTC.

This clone appeared a few times. V gene TRBV5-4 combines with J gene TRBJ1-5, with D uncertain. The CDR3 extends over 14 amino acids. Trimming stripped 4 bases from V and 5 bases from J, with 13 bases between. Germline V gives CDR1 SGHNT, CDR2 YYREEE (reference sequence). The CDR3 reads CASSLAGSHQPQHF. CDR3 nucleotides: TGTGCCAGCAGCCTAGCAGGCTCCCATCAGCCCCAGCATTTT.

V and J are TRBV25-1 and TRBJ2-5; D gene uncertain. The CDR3 totals 14 residues. The germline CDR1 and CDR2 sequences are MGHDK and SYGVNS. V gave up 2 bases and J gave up 3 bases, with 10 bases separating them. The CDR3 loop reads CASSEGLREETQYF. The CDR3 bases are TGTGCCAGCAGTGAAGGTTTACGGGAAGAGACCCAGTACTTC.

The chain has TRBV6-6 and TRBJ2-3, with 10 bases lining up with TRBD2. The ends lost 5 bases at V and 5 bases at J; junction bases unmatched: 13. The germline V gene has CDR1 MNHNY and CDR2 SVGAGI (reference sequence). The CDR3 loop spans 17 amino acids. CDR3: CASSLMRSGGPGDTQYF. CDR3 DNA sequence: TGTGCCAGCAGTCTAATGCGTAGCGGGGGGCCAGGAGATACGCAGTATTTT.

The chain joins TRBV15 to TRBJ1-3, with TRBD1 matching over 7 bases. Trimming took 4 bases from V and 0 from J; bases not matched to a gene: 9. The CDR3 contains 17 residues. From germline, CDR1 is LNHNV and CDR2 YYDKDF (reference sequence). CDR3 bases: TGTGCCACCAGCACCAGACAGGGAGTAAACTCTGGAAACACCATATATTTT. Translation gives CATSTRQGVNSGNTIYF.

V gene TRBV3-1 (or the pseudogene TRBV3-2) combines with J gene TRBJ1-6; D is perhaps TRBD1 (5 bases). There are 13 residues in the CDR3. Germline CDR1 is LGHDT and CDR2 is YNNKEL (reference sequence). Trimming took 4 bases from V and 7 from J, leaving 8 bases between them. The CDR3 is CASSPTGNSPLHF. The CDR3 DNA reads as TGTGCCAGCAGCCCTACAGGAAATTCACCCCTCCACTTT.

The chain has TRBV6-5 and TRBJ2-7; the D is unclear. The V end lost 10 bases, the J end lost 0 bases, and 16 bases lay between the germline ends. Germline values: CDR1 MNHEY, CDR2 SVGAGI. The CDR3 consists of 14 residues. CDR3 sequence reads: CATDTPRSSYEQYF. The CDR3, as DNA: TGTGCCACCGACACACCCAGGAGCTCCTACGAGCAGTACTTC.

The chain recombines TRBV6-5 with TRBJ2-1; 7 bases are a match to TRBD1. Looked up from germline, CDR1 is MNHEY and CDR2 is SVGAGI. The CDR3 runs 14 residues. J was trimmed by 5 bases and V by 6 bases; bases with no gene match: 7. CDR3 nucleotide sequence: TGTGCCAGCAGCTACCTTGACAGGGACAATGAGCAGTTCTTC. Residues: CASSYLDRDNEQFF.

The CDR3, as DNA: TGCGCCAGCAGTACCAGGGGACAGGGCTCCCCTTTGAAGGGCAATGAGCAGTTCTTC. Residues: CASSTRGQGSPLKGNEQFF. The V call is TRBV5-1, the J call TRBJ2-1, with 9 bases lining up with TRBD1. This CDR3 has 19 residues. Trimming at V came to 5 bases and at J to 6 bases, leaving 21 bases not matched to a gene. From germline, CDR1 is SGHRS and CDR2 YFSETQ.

The chain combines TRBV21-1 with TRBJ2-7. TRBV21-1 is classified as a pseudogene. The CDR3 is 13 amino acids. CDR3 loop: CASTTRRKYEQYF. The CDR3 nucleotides read TGTGCCAGCACCACCAGGAGAAAATACGAGCAGTACTTC.

The CDR3 reads CASSPGLAVADTQYF. As DNA, the CDR3 is TGCGCCAGCAGCCCCGGACTAGCGGTTGCAGATACGCAGTATTTT. The V call is TRBV5-1, the J call TRBJ2-3; the match to TRBD2 covers 10 bases. Germline V gene data show CDR1 as SGHRS and CDR2 as YFSETQ. Germline trimming cut 4 bases from V and 4 bases from J; bases unmatched to any gene: 6. CDR3 length equals 15 residues. Together with reference TRBV5-1 and TRBJ2-3, the CDR3 gives the full variable domain: KAGVTQTPRYLIKTRGQQVTLSCSPISGHRSVSWYQQTPGQGLQFLFEYFSETQRNKGNFPGRFSGRQFSNSRSEMNVSTLELGDSALYLCASSPGLAVADTQYFGPGTRLTVL.